This entry features one T cell receptor (beta chain) sequence. Its binding antigen is unknown. No much larger clone exists at a distance of one base, and base qualities are not known. Sequences MNHEY (CDR1) and SMNVEV (CDR2) are obtained from the germline V gene (reference sequence). Trimming takes 6 bases off V and 12 bases off J; junction bases not matched to a gene: 14. Including cysteine and phenylalanine, the CDR3 has 14 amino acids. Left in the record is the CDR3 DNA by itself, 42 bases read in frame from the first base. This entry belongs to a study of cytomegalovirus exposure and HLA in healthy donors (dated by TCRdb to 2017 to 2019). For context, the study as a whole: An earlier analysis of some 500 of the donors reported 250 to 350 Gb of sequence data and around 110 million unique TCR beta sequences from 150 million to 200 million T cells. An early release covering about 600 HLA-typed donors comprised about 320 gigabases of sequencing data and tens of millions of unique TCR sequences. Among the roughly 370 genotyped donors, approximately 82% belonged to the genetic ancestry cluster associated with self-reported Caucasian donors. The study aimed to test whether signatures of past pathogen exposure could be identified by cataloging public T cell receptors. Using immunosequencing, the study profiled T cell repertoires from 500 to 800 subjects and related those repertoires to cytomegalovirus serostatus. A separate validation cohort of about 110 different subjects was used in addition to the approximately 640-subject first cohort. To predict cytomegalovirus infection status, the study combined high-throughput TCR immunosequencing, statistical association of individual TCRs with disease status, and machine learning. To study patterns of TCR occurrence, a later analysis re-analyzed previously published TCR beta repertoires from under 750 donors and added high-resolution HLA genotyping. The later analysis used no new phenotypic data to find candidate immune exposures, relying instead on TCR beta sequences and their occurrence across donors. An earlier analysis of around 640 of the donors used high-throughput TCR beta sequencing to judge whether each TCR beta V gene segment behaved as functional or pseudogenic. Donor age, sex, ethnicity and CMV serostatus were compiled alongside the repertoire data. A later genetic analysis used genome-wide SNP genotypes for about 65% of the roughly 670 donors, treating that subset as a discovery cohort. Every discovery cohort repertoire had been produced on one sequencing platform. Class I and class II HLA loci were covered by the typing at four-digit resolution. Typing coverage differed by locus: A, B, C, DRB1 and DQB1 were typed in roughly 620-630 donors, DQA1 in approximately 520, DPA1 in 600 to 610, and DPB1 in just under 490. A handful of DR-DQ haplotypes were handled as single units for association and clustering because linkage in the cohort was strong. Across under 500 genotyped donors of the cohort, an average of about 240,000 unique TCR beta nucleotide sequences per donor were sequenced, and 15% to 20% of those sequences were non-productive. Here is what the overall study found, with its caveats: A few of the identified cytomegalovirus-associated TCR beta chains were confirmed in vitro to be specific for cytomegalovirus antigens. A total of 164 TCR beta chains were listed by the study as associated with cytomegalovirus. A further reported finding was that TCR beta sequences accurately predicted the HLA-A and HLA-B alleles for most subjects in the first cohort. In a later analysis, some 18,000 TCR beta sequences were associated with specific HLA alleles at a false discovery rate of 0.05. In an earlier analysis of 587 of the donors, most TCR beta V segments appeared in productive rearrangements about 87% or about 30% of the time, broadly matching IMGT annotations. Because some donors lacked HLA typing at each locus, the association tests relied only on the typed subset. In a later analysis, TCR association rates were found to vary across HLA loci, with the most associated TCRs seen for DRB1 alleles and the fewest for HLA-C alleles. The only immune exposure information available for the cohort was CMV serostatus. Because the 87-base-pair reads could not distinguish some IMGT-functional V segments, including TRBV6-2 and TRBV6-3, those segments were excluded. Presence/absence analyses assumed roughly uniform sequencing depth across donors, an assumption that may not hold. Linkage disequilibrium might explain the correlated functional status among segregating V segments, but an unknown experimental factor could not be ruled out. Most TCR sequences were observed very rarely across donors, whereas some public TCRs were present in many individuals. Several of the top co-occurrence clusters appeared to be linked to parvovirus B19, influenza, CMV and Epstein-Barr virus, according to a later analysis. Over 15 rarely observed V segments, including chromosome 9 orphons, were excluded from the earlier analysis of approximately 500 of the donors because counts were too low. It was suggested by the authors that the approach could potentially be generalized to other disease states and immunological phenotypes. An association between a missense DCLRE1C variant and V-gene and J-gene trimming of TCR beta chains was found in a later genetic analysis and replicated in an independent cohort. In a later genetic analysis, fewer N-insertions in productive TCRs were reported among donors in an Asian-associated ancestry cluster than the 666-donor mean. In a later analysis, HLA-associated TCR beta chains were found to be more clonally expanded and to have lower generation probabilities than equally common non-associated chains. Assigning TCR associations to individual alleles was difficult when HLA alleles, especially DR and DQ, strongly co-occurred. A cluster of highly shared sequence variants was judged likely to be a technical artifact of the sequencing pipeline. In this cohort, only TCR beta chains were sequenced, and detectable features were limited by the absence of alpha or paired-chain data. The classifier was reported to diagnose cytomegalovirus status with high specificity and sensitivity in both the original cohort and the validation cohort. Most CMV-associated TCR beta chains appeared to be HLA-restricted in a later analysis, and the HLA associations seemed to be driven largely by CMV exposure.

The method was the immunoSEQ multiplex PCR assay. The multiplex PCR relied on a mix of 60 forward primers for TCR Vbeta segments and 13 reverse primers for TCR Jbeta segments. The CDR3 region of rearranged TCR beta genes was amplified from genomic DNA by a multiplex PCR assay. The amplified TCR beta libraries were sequenced on the Illumina HiSeq System as 87-base-pair reads. The source study handled its data this way. Across the 600 to 700 repertoires, a later analysis counted around 80 million unique TCR beta chains, approximately 12 million of which were shared by at least two donors. Raw reads were error-corrected and collapsed into unique sequences by a nearest-neighbor algorithm in which closely related sequences were merged to remove PCR and sequencing errors. Alignment of CDR3 sequences to IMGT reference sequences was used to assign V, D and J gene segments. For a sequence to be retained, at least a six-nucleotide match to both a V gene segment and a J gene segment was required. A rearrangement was called productive if the CDR3 had no stop codons and remained in frame with V and J, and every other rearrangement was called non-productive. Following IMGT convention, CDR3 was defined as the stretch from the second conserved V-encoded cysteine to the conserved J-encoded phenylalanine. The earlier analysis of 587 of the donors excluded sequences that lacked an unambiguous match to a single V gene segment. An earlier analysis of 587 of the donors classified V segments as functional when productive rearrangements were above 56.7% and as segregating when the standard deviation between donors was above 5%. To diagnose cytomegalovirus status from the catalog of TCR beta chain sequences, a statistical classification framework was built. V and J gene assignment, in a later analysis, came from comparing TCR nucleotide sequences with IMGT/GENE-DB human TR gene sequences. Using the TCRdist pipeline, a later analysis assigned CDR3 sequences along with most-parsimonious VDJ recombination scenarios. A later analysis defined each TCR beta chain by its CDR3 amino acid sequence plus V-gene family, and excluded reads lacking a unique V-gene family. A later analysis removed 592 highly shared, low-generation-probability nucleotide sequences to deal with suspected cross-contamination and a sequencing artifact. For each public chain, a later analysis derived a clonal expansion index from normalized ranks of inferred template counts within each repertoire. In a later analysis, generation probabilities were computed with a VDJ recombination model fitted to out-of-frame rearrangements, and the resulting probabilities were checked against IGoR. A later analysis scored TCR-TCR, TCR-HLA and TCR-CMV co-occurrence with hypergeometric tests, applying a repertoire-size bias correction to TCR pairs. A later analysis estimated false discovery rates by permuting HLA or CMV assignments 20 times. A later analysis grouped co-occurring TCRs with DBSCAN, adding TCRdist sequence similarity when clustering within HLA-allele-positive subsets. Repertoires with fewer than 30,000 or more than 120,000 public chains were left out of co-occurrence clustering, as were five repertoires with anomalous nucleotide sharing. This immuneACCESS table, as held by TCRdb, lists in-frame sequences with V and J called but not all clones. Of the missing ones, under half trace to an unresolved V gene in checked studies; the others have no known cause. The DNA was the basis for D and trimming; V, J and clone size are from that table. This sample is represented by 150,000 to 200,000 clones; 80% to 85% of them were singletons. The ten largest clones take up 2.2% of the sample.

The cohort consisted of 670 or so healthy bone marrow donors. Cohort members were all nominally healthy when sampled, although unrecorded immune exposures were likely present. The donor was CMV seronegative and was included in the group of 352 seronegative cohort members. Each donor provided a peripheral blood sample, and peripheral blood mononuclear cells were used for TCR beta sequencing. Genomic DNA was extracted from the blood cell samples with the Qiagen DNeasy Blood Extraction Kit. The sequence joins TRBV27 to TRBJ2-1, and 7 junction bases match TRBD2. The clonotype was recovered from a woman in her 30s in good health and CMV-seronegative. Input material: PBMCs. The DNA sequence is as follows: TGTGCCAGCAGAATACCGGGAGGTACCGGGGGGCAGTTCTTC. It translates to CASRIPGGTGGQFF.